Sequencing of this TCR beta chain was carried out in a study of technical replicates of blood from four donors (dated by TCRdb to about 2017). Per the germline V gene, MDHEN is the CDR1 and SYDVKM is the CDR2. From cysteine to phenylalanine, the CDR3 is 13 amino acids long. The only DNA kept is the CDR3, 39 bases in frame from the first base. V and J lose 5 bases and 2 bases, and a span of 9 bases separates them. Receptor libraries were prepared by the immunoSEQ multiplex PCR assay. Sourced from immuneACCESS, this table was stored by TCRdb with only in-frame sequences that have V and J called. A share of the clones is absent; for the studies checked, an unresolved V gene accounts for under half, and the remainder has no known explanation. Within this sample are over 80,000 clones, with 90% to 97% of them counted one time only. Of the sample, approximately 0.38% is held by the ten largest clones. Details on this clone: Its cognate antigen has yet to be identified. The record has no base qualities; no much larger clone is one base away.

This TCR came from a human donor in good health. Sequencing was performed on T cells isolated from PBMCs. Here the chain combines TRBV28 and TRBJ1-1, with a weak D call of TRBD1 (5 bases match). The DNA is as follows: TGTGCCAGCAGTAGAGACAGAAACACTGAAGCTTTCTTT. Protein translation: CASSRDRNTEAFF.